This T cell receptor (beta chain) was recorded in a study of monozygotic twins with inflammatory bowel disease (dated by TCRdb to about 2019). At the level of the whole study: The complete study included 30 or so monozygotic twin pairs: 19 IBD-discordant Danish pairs and nine German pairs, of which four were IBD-concordant and five were IBD-discordant. Disease-associated traits were sought mainly through comparisons between IBD patients and their genetically identical healthy co-twins within discordant pairs. Each individual had, on average, about 151 000 unique TCRalpha sequences and 181 000 unique TCRbeta sequences available for analysis. General study outcomes and caveats: Background noise and inter-individual variability may have been introduced into the repertoires by the differing immunosuppressive treatments among patients. The analysis was unable to tell apart different T cell subtypes. The results gave no support for a single strong signal or clonotype linked to IBD. Measured by the inverse Simpson index, TCRbeta repertoire diversity was lower in IBD patients than in their healthy co-twins. Repertoire similarity did not differ between concordant and discordant twins, possibly due to limited statistical power. IBD patients shared fewer clonotypes with other individuals than healthy twins did, most markedly in patients showing signs of disease activity.

The germline V gene specifies MNHEY as CDR1 and SVGAGI as CDR2. Counted from cysteine to phenylalanine, this CDR3 has 13 amino acids. DNA is not recorded here. From each donor, a roughly 2.6 ml peripheral blood sample was collected into PAXgene tubes and stored at -80 degrees C. Without T cell sorting, total RNA was isolated from whole blood using the PAXgene blood miRNA kit on an automated QIAcube. Peripheral blood from monozygotic twin pairs, either concordant or discordant for inflammatory bowel disease, underwent deep TCRalpha and TCRbeta repertoire profiling that used unique molecular barcoding. Smoking habits were recorded for all twin pairs, and each individual was classified as a current, former or never smoker. Library construction relied on 5' RACE. For each TCR library, 3,000 to 3,500 ng of total RNA was used. For each sample, cDNA was synthesized in eight separate reactions using SMARTScribe reverse transcriptase. During cDNA synthesis, template switching was used to introduce unique molecular identifiers that contained a 6-nucleotide sample barcode. TCRalpha and TCRbeta cDNA was amplified in two nested PCRs of 16 and 9 cycles, and bead purification was carried out after each PCR. Before amplification, the cDNA was treated with uracil DNA-glycosylase and purified using the QIAquick PCR purification kit. The second PCR added Illumina TruSeq-compatible adapters along with sample-specific barcodes. TapeStation and Qubit were used to check library quality and concentration, and around 5 ng of each library went into the pool. Sequencing of pooled libraries was carried out on an Illumina HiSeq2500 single-index Rapid Run using 2 x 100 bp reads and custom sequencing primers. As for how the authors treated the data: MiGEC version 1.2.6 was used for UMI-based consensus assembly to correct PCR and sequencing errors. MiXCR version 2.1.1 was used for V(D)J alignment, clonotype assembly and CDR3 extraction. To normalise gene usage, clonotype sharing and MAIT/NKT TCR abundance, the analysis used the top 1000, 10 000 and 20 000 clonotypes per sample. After downsampling to 27 000 UMIs, diversity was calculated as the inverse Simpson index using the vegan R package. Statistical testing used paired Mann-Whitney U tests on the discordant twin pairs and applied Benjamini-Hochberg correction for multiple testing. After the reads were reprocessed by TCRdb, one entry was made per CDR3 protein sequence, with no DNA. The V and J calls follow TCRdb's processing rather than the paper's. The sample's clone listing holds some 210,000 distinct CDR3 sequences. 1.6% of the sample belongs to the ten largest clones.

Notes on this clonotype: The antigen it binds to is not known.

Sequenced input: blood. Rearrangement joined TRBV6-5 to TRBJ2-3; the TRBD2 assignment by TCRdb is unverifiable without DNA. This TCR derives from a human donor with ulcerative colitis or Crohn's disease, or a healthy co-twin of an affected twin (not recorded which). The CDR3 loop reads CASTLWEGDTQYF.